This passage covers 25 T cell receptor beta chains from one sample sequenced in a study of blood T cell repertoires in COVID-19. Produced via immunoSEQ multiplex PCR; TCRdb's table is partial and in-frame only. The table shows approximately 350,000 clones, with about 89% occurring only once. Sample: peripheral blood. These receptor sequences come from a woman in her 30s with COVID-19, enrolled during active disease.

The rearrangement uses TRBV6-5 and TRBJ1-5; D ambiguous. With 6 bases removed from V and 8 bases from J, the gap between germline ends came to 14 bases. The germline gives CDR1 MNHEY, CDR2 SVGAGI. The CDR3 is made up of 13 amino acids. This chain's CDR3 is CASSRTLSEPQHF. The CDR3 bases are TGTGCCAGCAGCCGGACTCTTTCTGAGCCCCAGCATTTT.

The rearrangement links TRBV6-1 to TRBJ2-4, with D perhaps matching TRBD1 (6 bases). Looked up from germline, CDR1 is MNHNS and CDR2 is SASEGT. The CDR3 sequence is 15 residues long. V lost 3 bases and J lost 3, with 12 bases in between. The CDR3 protein is CASSDGGTHKNIQYF. The CDR3 nucleotides read TGTGCCAGCAGTGACGGTGGGACACACAAAAACATTCAGTACTTC.

The CDR3: CASSLEAGGNTEAFF. The CDR3 DNA is TGTGCCAGCAGCTTAGAGGCAGGAGGGAACACTGAAGCTTTCTTT. The V and J genes are TRBV7-6 and TRBJ1-1, with no clear D. Germline CDR1 reads SGHVS; CDR2 reads FNYEAQ. The ends were cut back, 1 base at V and 1 base at J, with 10 bases in the middle. This CDR3 comprises 15 residues.

The V call is TRBV19, the J call TRBJ2-7, with 9 positions matching TRBD1. Germline loops: CDR1 LNHDA, CDR2 SQIVND (reference sequence). CDR3 length: 14 amino acids. The junction had 8 bases not matched to a gene; V was cut back by 6 bases and J by 5 bases. CDR3: CASSVGQGSNEQYF. As DNA, the CDR3 is TGTGCCAGTAGCGTCGGACAGGGGAGCAACGAGCAGTACTTC.

V and J are TRBV24-1 and TRBJ1-5, with 8 positions matching TRBD1. The junction had 3 bases not matched to a gene; V was cut back by 2 bases and J by 1 base. CDR1 and CDR2 (germline): KGHDR, SFDVKD. This CDR3 contains 16 residues. DNA for the CDR3: TGTGCCACCAGTGATTCACAGGGGGAAAGCAATCAGCCCCAGCATTTT. It specifies CATSDSQGESNQPQHF.

The V gene is TRBV2, the J gene TRBJ2-7; TRBD2 matches at 15 bases. The CDR3 length is 20 residues. V trimming: 5 bases; J trimming: 4 bases; junction bases outside the gene matches: 18. From germline, CDR1 is SNHLY and CDR2 FYNNEI. The chain's CDR3 is CASSPRGGLAGGPETYEQYF. The CDR3 nucleotides are TGTGCCAGCAGTCCAAGGGGCGGACTAGCGGGGGGGCCAGAAACTTACGAGCAGTACTTC.

The chain combines TRBV19 with TRBJ1-2; D might be TRBD1 (6 bases). Deletions cut 5 bases from V and 4 bases from J, with 20 bases between. This CDR3 comprises 16 residues. The germline CDR1 and CDR2 sequences are LNHDA and SQIVND (reference sequence). CDR3 in DNA: TGTGCCAGTAGTCTATATCGGCGCCAGGGGAGCTATGGCTACACCTTC. Translated: CASSLYRRQGSYGYTF.

The chain links TRBV24-1 to TRBJ1-6, with D possibly being TRBD1 (6 bases). Germline assignment: CDR1 KGHDR and CDR2 SFDVKD. This CDR3 has 17 residues. V lost 12 bases and J lost 4, with 24 bases in between. In nucleotides, the CDR3 is TGTGCCCCCAAAGGCAGGGGCCGCACGACATATAATTCACCCCTCCACTTT. Translated: CAPKGRGRTTYNSPLHF.

This clone came up once. The chain couples TRBV27 to TRBJ1-5; D may be TRBD1 (5 bases). Germline CDR1 MNHEY, CDR2 SMNVEV (reference sequence). Trimming shortened V by 5 bases and J by 0 bases, and 11 bases separated the two germline ends. The CDR3 contains 15 residues. CDR3 loop: CASSTGPTSNQPQHF. CDR3 bases: TGTGCCAGCAGTACAGGACCGACTAGCAATCAGCCCCAGCATTTT.

This clone was seen only a few times. This chain connects TRBV2 to TRBJ2-1; TRBD1 matches at 7 bases. The CDR3 loop spans 15 amino acids. V dropped 3 bases and J dropped 1; count of bases not matched to a gene: 3. Germline assignment: CDR1 SNHLY and CDR2 FYNNEI. CDR3 residues: CASSENRGSYNEQFF. DNA of the CDR3: TGTGCCAGCAGTGAGAACAGGGGTTCCTACAATGAGCAGTTCTTC.

About this clone: This sample also contains other DNA sequences that code for the same CDR3. V and J are TRBV24-1 and TRBJ1-1; D not certain. CDR3 size: 13 residues. Trimming pared 1 base from V and 1 base from J, leaving 3 bases between. Per the germline V gene, CDR1 is KGHDR and CDR2 is SFDVKD. The CDR3 DNA sequence: TGTGCCACCAGTGATTTCCGGAACACTGAAGCTTTCTTT. Translating it yields CATSDFRNTEAFF.

V is TRBV4-3 and J is TRBJ1-6; D unclear. The CDR3 extends over 17 amino acids. The germline V gene has CDR1 LGHNA and CDR2 YSLEER. V was clipped by 1 base and J by 4 bases, with 14 bases between them. Here the CDR3 reads CASSQVGLSGYNSPLHF. The CDR3 DNA reads TGCGCCAGCAGCCAAGTCGGGTTATCGGGATATAATTCACCCCTCCACTTT.

The genes are TRBV5-6 and TRBJ2-7; TRBD1 matches 8 bases. J gave up 7 bases and V 0 bases, and 6 bases lay outside the gene matches. The CDR3 is made up of 14 amino acids. Germline lookup yields CDR1 SGHDT and CDR2 YYEEEE. The CDR3 is CASSLGTGTREQYF. CDR3 nucleotides: TGTGCCAGCAGCTTGGGGACAGGGACGCGGGAGCAGTACTTC.

The chain combines TRBV9 with TRBJ2-7; 7 bases match TRBD1. Germline V CDR1 and CDR2: SGDLS, YYNGEE. The CDR3 runs 15 residues. V lost 0 bases, J lost 2 bases, and 5 bases stayed unmatched. CDR3 bases: TGTGCCAGCAGCGTAGGACAGGGCATTGCCTACGAGCAGTACTTC. Encoded protein: CASSVGQGIAYEQYF. Combining the CDR3 with reference TRBV9 and TRBJ2-7 gives the whole variable domain DSGVTQTPKHLITATGQRVTLRCSPRSGDLSVYWYQQSLDQGLQFLIQYYNGEERAKGNILERFSAQQFPDLHSELNLSSLELGDSALYFCASSVGQGIAYEQYFGPGTRLTVT.

This chain's CDR3 is CASSWAGAKNIQYF. In DNA form, the CDR3 reads TGTGCCAGCAGCTGGGCTGGGGCGAAAAACATTCAGTACTTC. The gene calls are TRBV5-6 and TRBJ2-4, with D possibly being TRBD1 (5 bases). CDR1 SGHDT and CDR2 YYEEEE come from the germline V gene. V was cut by 3 bases and J by 4 bases, with 11 bases left in between. The CDR3 length is 14 residues.

V gene TRBV9 combines with J gene TRBJ2-3; D perhaps matches TRBD2 (5 bases). V shed 4 bases and J shed 6 bases, with 15 bases lying between them. There are 14 residues in the CDR3. The germline CDR1 and CDR2 sequences are SGDLS and YYNGEE. In DNA form, the CDR3 reads TGTGCCAGCAGCCCGGACTGGAAACGGGATACGCAGTATTTT. It translates to CASSPDWKRDTQYF.

The genes are TRBV24-1 and TRBJ2-1; 7 nucleotides line up with TRBD1. Per the germline V gene, CDR1 is KGHDR and CDR2 is SFDVKD. The CDR3 loop spans 14 amino acids. Germline trimming cut 3 bases from V and 4 bases from J; bases unmatched to any gene: 2. The CDR3 reads CATSDDREYNEQFF. The CDR3, as DNA: TGTGCCACCAGTGATGACAGGGAATACAATGAGCAGTTCTTC.

The CDR3 DNA sequence: TGTGCCAGCAGTGAAGCGGAAAAGCGTAGCGAGCAGTACTTC. This gives the protein CASSEAEKRSEQYF. The V gene is TRBV2, the J gene TRBJ2-7; D call uncertain. V lost 0 bases to trimming and J lost 6 bases, with 12 bases between them. The CDR3 runs 14 residues. Germline CDR1 SNHLY, CDR2 FYNNEI.

This clone has only a few counts. This chain uses TRBV11-2 with TRBJ1-3; D gene ambiguous. The V end was cut by 2 bases, the J end by 1 base, with 6 bases between. The length of the CDR3 is 14 residues. Germline V CDR1 and CDR2: SGHAT, FQNNGV. The CDR3 reads CASSLHRSGNTIYF. The CDR3 DNA sequence: TGTGCCAGCAGCTTACATCGGTCTGGAAACACCATATATTTT. Combining the CDR3 with reference TRBV11-2 and TRBJ1-3 gives the whole variable domain EAGVAQSPRYKIIEKRQSVAFWCNPISGHATLYWYQQILGQGPKLLIQFQNNGVVDDSQLPKDRFSAERLKGVDSTLKIQPAKLEDSAVYLCASSLHRSGNTIYFGEGSWLTVV.

Here the CDR3 DNA reads TGTGCCAGCAGTTTAGTCGGGAACTATGGCTACACCTTC. The encoded protein is CASSLVGNYGYTF. The chain recombines TRBV28 with TRBJ1-2; D is undetermined. Germline CDR1 and CDR2: MDHEN and SYDVKM. The CDR3 runs to 13 residues. With 2 bases removed from V and 2 bases from J, the gap between germline ends came to 6 bases.

This clone was detected once. The J gene is TRBJ1-2, the V gene TRBV18; D may be TRBD1 (5 bases). CDR3 length equals 12 residues. V was trimmed by 3 bases and J by 7 bases, leaving 9 bases between them. CDR1 KGHSH and CDR2 LQKENI come from the germline V gene. In DNA, the CDR3 is TGTGCCAGCTCACCGGGCAGGGCTGGCTACACCTTC. Protein sequence: CASSPGRAGYTF.

The chain has TRBV11-2 and TRBJ2-5; tentative D call: TRBD1 (6 bases). Trimming stripped 0 bases from V and 4 bases from J, with 12 bases between. Looked up from germline, CDR1 is SGHAT and CDR2 is FQNNGV. CDR3 length: 15 residues. CDR3 nucleotides: TGTGCCAGCAGCTTAGATTTGACCAGGGGAGAGACCCAGTACTTC. It encodes CASSLDLTRGETQYF.

The V and J genes are TRBV18 and TRBJ2-1, with TRBD2 matching 10 bases. The V gene's germline CDR1 is KGHSH and CDR2 LQKENI. This CDR3 has 17 residues. The junction had 4 bases not matched to a gene; V was cut back by 0 bases and J by 2 bases. The CDR3 loop is CASSPPIAGGPYNEQFF. CDR3 nucleotide sequence: TGTGCCAGCTCACCACCGATAGCGGGGGGCCCCTACAATGAGCAGTTCTTC.

The rearrangement uses TRBV15 and TRBJ1-4; no firm D call. V was pared by 4 bases and J by 0 bases, with 6 bases between. Germline-derived CDR1 and CDR2 are LNHNV and YYDKDF (reference sequence). This CDR3 is built from 14 residues. CDR3 sequence reads: CATSNIATNEKLFF. As DNA, the CDR3 is TGTGCCACCAGCAATATCGCAACTAATGAAAAACTGTTTTTT.

The rearrangement uses TRBV2 and TRBJ2-5; 9 bases fit TRBD2. Germline V lookup: CDR1 SNHLY, CDR2 FYNNEI. This CDR3 is built from 16 residues. Germline trimming cut 6 bases from V and 0 bases from J; bases unmatched to any gene: 8. CDR3 sequence (DNA): TGTGCCAGCAGGCGTCTAGCGGGGATGTACCAAGAGACCCAGTACTTC. Translated: CASRRLAGMYQETQYF.